This T cell receptor beta chain was documented in a study of blood T cell repertoires in COVID-19. About the research overall: The United States, Italy and Spain supplied acute and convalescent COVID-19 samples. The analysed material was cDNA or gDNA that came from T cells, B-cell-depleted T cells, or PBMCs.

The CDR3 extends over 16 amino acids. V gave up 5 bases and J gave up 5 bases; unmatched junction bases: 7. The germline CDR1 and CDR2 sequences are SGHVS and FNYEAQ. The authors' processing: Reference gene primer amplification gave nucleated cell count estimates. The repertoire was sequenced with immunoSEQ multiplex PCR; TCRdb's copy has only in-frame clones and lacks some. From that table come the V and J calls and clone size; the DNA was used to work out D and trimming. The sample lists around 80,000 clones, 88% occurring once. Sample: peripheral blood. This chain joins TRBV7-6 and TRBJ2-5; 14 bases agree with TRBD2. This clonotype was obtained from a human donor in a cohort sampled during active COVID-19. The CDR3 is CASSPTSGRAIETQYF. As DNA, the CDR3 is TGTGCCAGCAGCCCGACTAGCGGGAGGGCCATCGAGACCCAGTACTTC. Full variable domain (missing parts from reference TRBV7-6 and TRBJ2-5): GAGVSQSPRYKVTKRGQDVALRCDPISGHVSLYWYRQALGQGPEFLTYFNYEAQQDKSGLPNDRFSAERPEGSISTLTIQRTEQRDSAMYRCASSPTSGRAIETQYFGPGTRLLVL.